A single sample gave rise to the 14 T cell receptor beta chains below, sequenced in a study of T cell responses to AZD1222 COVID-19 vaccine. Profiling relied on immunoSEQ multiplex PCR, and the TCRdb table lists in-frame clones only, not all of them. The profile covers roughly 50,000 clones, with over 75% appearing a single time and approximately 5% taken by the ten largest. The source was peripheral blood, collected 28 days after the second AZD1222 dose. The receptors derive from an adult who received the AZD1222 COVID-19 vaccine.

V and J are TRBV5-1 and TRBJ1-1, with 7 bases lining up with TRBD1. The CDR3 consists of 12 residues. Germline assignment: CDR1 SGHRS and CDR2 YFSETQ. With 4 bases clipped from V and 6 bases from J, the junction kept 3 bases outside the gene matches. Here the CDR3 reads CASSQGQSEAFF. DNA for the CDR3: TGCGCCAGCAGCCAGGGACAGTCTGAAGCTTTCTTT.

The chain recombines TRBV5-6 with TRBJ1-5, with 7 bases aligning to TRBD1. V lost 3 bases, J lost 0 bases, and 12 bases stayed unmatched. Germline V gene data show CDR1 as SGHDT and CDR2 as YYEEEE. The CDR3 contains 18 residues. Here the CDR3 DNA reads TGTGCCAGCAGCTCGACAGGGCGCACATCCAATAGCAATCAGCCCCAGCATTTT. This encodes CASSSTGRTSNSNQPQHF.

This chain links TRBV24-1 with TRBJ2-5; tentative D call: TRBD1 (6 bases). Trimming shortened V by 3 bases and J by 2 bases, and 9 bases separated the two germline ends. Germline CDR1 is KGHDR and CDR2 is SFDVKD. This CDR3 comprises 14 residues. In nucleotides, the CDR3 is TGTGCCACCAGTGATCCAACAGGGCAAGAGACCCAGTACTTC. Its translation: CATSDPTGQETQYF.

The chain combines TRBV28 with TRBJ2-3; 8 bases are shared with TRBD2. Losses at the gene ends were 9 bases for V and 1 base for J; bases not matched to a gene: 3. The V gene's germline CDR1 is MDHEN and CDR2 SYDVKM. The CDR3 is 13 amino acids. The CDR3 DNA reads TGTGCCAGTTTGACTAGCGGCACAGATACGCAGTATTTT. Encoded protein: CASLTSGTDTQYF.

The chain carries TRBV5-1 and TRBJ2-7; D remains unclear. In germline, CDR1 is SGHRS, CDR2 YFSETQ. There are 12 residues in the CDR3. Deletions cut 3 bases from V and 3 bases from J, with 7 bases between. The CDR3, as DNA: TGCGCCAGCAGCTCCCTAGGCTACGAGCAGTACTTC. Encoded protein: CASSSLGYEQYF.

This clone was recorded a few times. The chain recombines TRBV6-4 with TRBJ1-2; tentatively, D is TRBD1 (5 bases). The CDR3 is made up of 13 amino acids. V dropped 2 bases and J dropped 8 bases, with 12 bases sitting between them. Germline V gene lookup returns CDR1 MRHNA and CDR2 SNTAGT. This CDR3 is CASSDGEGRGYTF. The DNA for the CDR3 is TGTGCCAGCAGTGACGGGGAGGGACGAGGCTACACCTTC.

The chain has TRBV7-2 and TRBJ2-7; 8 bases are shared with TRBD2. Losses at the gene ends were 8 bases for V and 1 base for J; bases not matched to a gene: 10. The CDR3 runs 15 residues. Germline values: CDR1 SGHTA, CDR2 FQGNSA. CDR3 coding DNA: TGTGCCAGCCGGACAACTAGCGGTAATTCCTACGAGCAGTACTTC. It is translated as CASRTTSGNSYEQYF.

The chain joins TRBV5-1 to TRBJ1-5; a possible D gene is TRBD1 (6 bases). The V end was cut by 0 bases, the J end by 2 bases, with 9 bases between. Germline CDR1 is SGHRS and CDR2 is YFSETQ. The CDR3 is 15 amino acids. The CDR3 sequence is CASSLGSGGNQPQHF. As DNA, the CDR3 is TGCGCCAGCAGCTTGGGGTCAGGGGGCAATCAGCCCCAGCATTTT. Drawing the rest from reference TRBV5-1 and TRBJ1-5, the complete variable domain is KAGVTQTPRYLIKTRGQQVTLSCSPISGHRSVSWYQQTPGQGLQFLFEYFSETQRNKGNFPGRFSGRQFSNSRSEMNVSTLELGDSALYLCASSLGSGGNQPQHFGDGTRLSIL.

The gene calls are TRBV28 and TRBJ2-7; D is tentatively TRBD1 or TRBD2 (5 bases each). The CDR3 loop spans 15 amino acids. CDR1 is MDHEN and CDR2 is SYDVKM in the germline V gene. Trimming shortened V by 7 bases and J by 0 bases, and 16 bases separated the two germline ends. CDR3 residues: CASIQSAGTSYEQYF. The CDR3 DNA is TGTGCCAGCATCCAATCAGCCGGGACCTCCTACGAGCAGTACTTC.

V and J are TRBV19 and TRBJ1-1; D unclear. V lost 3 bases and J 3 bases, leaving 8 bases between the germline ends. Germline assignment: CDR1 LNHDA and CDR2 SQIVND (reference sequence). This CDR3 is built from 13 residues. CDR3 nucleotide sequence: TGTGCCAGTAGTATTAGTAGGGACACTGAAGCTTTCTTT. Its protein product is CASSISRDTEAFF. Combining the CDR3 with reference TRBV19 and TRBJ1-1 gives the whole variable domain DGGITQSPKYLFRKEGQNVTLSCEQNLNHDAMYWYRQDPGQGLRLIYYSQIVNDFQKGDIAEGYSVSREKKESFPLTVTSAQKNPTAFYLCASSISRDTEAFFGQGTRLTVV.

V usage is TRBV6-1 and J usage is TRBJ1-4; TRBD1 matches 9 bases. V dropped 4 bases and J dropped 8; count of bases not matched to a gene: 17. The germline CDR1 and CDR2 sequences are MNHNS and SASEGT. CDR3 length: 18 residues. The CDR3 DNA reads as TGTGCCAGCAGTGCTGGGGACAGGGACCGGTTCATTACGGAAAAACTGTTTTTT. Translated, it gives CASSAGDRDRFITEKLFF.

The chain recombines TRBV9 with TRBJ1-2; D is undetermined. The CDR3 runs 12 residues. CDR1 and CDR2 (germline): SGDLS, YYNGEE. The germline V and J ends were trimmed by 4 bases and 6 bases, with 10 bases remaining between them. CDR3 DNA: TGTGCCAGCAGCCATGGGCGGGATGGCTACACCTTC. Translated: CASSHGRDGYTF. Complete variable domain (other parts from reference TRBV9 and TRBJ1-2): DSGVTQTPKHLITATGQRVTLRCSPRSGDLSVYWYQQSLDQGLQFLIQYYNGEERAKGNILERFSAQQFPDLHSELNLSSLELGDSALYFCASSHGRDGYTFGSGTRLTVV.

The chain has TRBV18 and TRBJ1-2, with TRBD1 identical over 12 bases. Germline trimming cut 3 bases from V and 8 bases from J; bases unmatched to any gene: 7. There are 15 residues in the CDR3. Germline CDR1 is KGHSH and CDR2 is LQKENI. CDR3 sequence (DNA): TGTGCCAGCTCACCGCGGGACAGGGGGCCTGGGGGCTACACCTTC. The encoded protein is CASSPRDRGPGGYTF. The entire variable domain, with the rest obtained from reference TRBV18 and TRBJ1-2, is as follows: NAGVMQNPRHLVRRRGQEARLRCSPMKGHSHVYWYRQLPEEGLKFMVYLQKENIIDESGMPKERFSAEFPKEGPSILRIQQVVRGDSAAYFCASSPRDRGPGGYTFGSGTRLTVV.

The rearrangement joins TRBV6-1 to TRBJ2-3, with a possible D match to TRBD2 (5 bases). The CDR3 is made up of 14 amino acids. Germline V gene lookup returns CDR1 MNHNS and CDR2 SASEGT. Trimming stripped 3 bases from V and 2 bases from J, with 9 bases between. The CDR3 here is CASSDRGFTDTQYF. DNA of the CDR3: TGTGCCAGCAGTGACCGGGGATTCACAGATACGCAGTATTTT.